Shown below are 15 T cell receptor beta chains from a single sample sequenced in a study of T cell changes during pregnancy in multiple sclerosis. Some clones are missing from TCRdb's copy, which holds only in-frame ones; the method was immunoSEQ multiplex PCR. Altogether around 100,000 clones are present, around 92% being singletons, with the ten largest covering less than 2%. Material: peripheral blood, obtained after pregnancy. The receptors stem from a female donor with multiple sclerosis, enrolled in a pregnancy study.

This chain joins TRBV27 and TRBJ2-7; 8 nucleotides line up with TRBD2. The CDR3 covers 15 residues. Germline V lookup: CDR1 MNHEY, CDR2 SMNVEV (reference sequence). J gave up 6 bases and V 4 bases, and 11 bases lay outside the gene matches. CDR3 region: CASSSSGTRLIEQYF. The CDR3 nucleotides read TGTGCCAGCAGTTCTTCCGGGACTAGATTGATCGAGCAGTACTTC.

The chain employs TRBV10-3 and TRBJ2-7; D is perhaps TRBD2 (7 bases). V lost 8 bases and J 3 bases, leaving 17 bases between the germline ends. Per the germline V gene, CDR1 is ENHRY and CDR2 is SYGVKD. The CDR3 sequence is 14 residues long. CDR3 residues: CAIGPGGGFYEQYF. The CDR3 DNA reads TGTGCCATCGGACCTGGGGGGGGCTTCTACGAGCAGTACTTC.

This chain uses TRBV5-1 with TRBJ1-1, with 9 bases matching TRBD1. V was pared by 4 bases and J by 6 bases, with 7 bases of the junction left unmatched. The CDR3 runs 14 residues. In germline, CDR1 is SGHRS, CDR2 YFSETQ. The CDR3 bases are TGCGCCAGCAGCCCTGGACAGGGGTTCTCTGAAGCTTTCTTT. It is translated as CASSPGQGFSEAFF.

V gene TRBV27 combines with J gene TRBJ2-2; weak D call: TRBD2 (5 bases). The CDR3 is 12 amino acids. V dropped 8 bases and J dropped 7 bases, with 11 bases sitting between them. Germline V CDR1 and CDR2: MNHEY, SMNVEV (reference sequence). CDR3 loop: CASRTGVGELFF. In nucleotides, the CDR3 is TGTGCCAGCCGGACCGGGGTCGGGGAGCTGTTTTTT.

CDR3 residues: CAWIVAGSPNTGELFF. CDR3 DNA sequence: TGTGCCTGGATCGTGGCAGGCTCACCGAACACCGGGGAGCTGTTTTTT. The chain is built from TRBV30 and TRBJ2-2; D unclear. The germline V gene has CDR1 GTSNPN and CDR2 SVGIG (reference sequence). V was clipped by 4 bases and J by 0 bases, with 15 bases between them. The CDR3 is made up of 16 amino acids. The variable domain in full, completed from reference TRBV30 and TRBJ2-2, reads SQTIHQWPATLVQPVGSPLSLECTVEGTSNPNLYWYRQAAGRGLQLLFYSVGIGQISSEVPQNLSASRPQDRQFILSSKKLLLSDSGFYLCAWIVAGSPNTGELFFGEGSRLTVL.

The chain links TRBV19 to TRBJ2-1; tentative D call: TRBD1 (6 bases). CDR3 size: 18 residues. Trimming removed 3 bases from V and 7 bases from J, with 25 bases in between. Germline-derived CDR1 and CDR2 are LNHDA and SQIVND (reference sequence). CDR3 bases: TGTGCCAGTAGTATGGTGGGACATCTTATTGGGGCTTCTAATGAGCAGTTCTTC. Protein sequence: CASSMVGHLIGASNEQFF.

The chain uses TRBV4-1 and TRBJ2-7; D not certain. Germline CDR1 is MGHRA and CDR2 is YSYEKL. Trimming shortened V by 3 bases and J by 2 bases, and 11 bases separated the two germline ends. CDR3 length: 14 amino acids. CDR3 DNA: TGCGCCAGCAGCCAGCCGACACAAGCCTACGAGCAGTACTTC. Protein: CASSQPTQAYEQYF.

This chain connects TRBV6-1 to TRBJ1-5; maybe TRBD1 (5 bases). CDR1 and CDR2 from the germline V gene are MNHNS and SASEGT. The V and J ends lost 3 bases and 1 base respectively, with 10 bases between them. There are 15 residues in the CDR3. DNA for the CDR3: TGTGCCAGCAGTGACAGGGAGGTGAGCAATCAGCCCCAGCATTTT. Protein product: CASSDREVSNQPQHF.

The chain combines TRBV7-2 with TRBJ2-7, with no clear D. The CDR3 loop spans 12 amino acids. Trimming removed 5 bases at V and 6 bases at J, with 11 bases between. Germline V gene sequence: CDR1 SGHTA, CDR2 FQGNSA. The CDR3 DNA reads TGTGCCAGCAGCCGAAGCAGGTCCGAGCAGTACTTC. This encodes CASSRSRSEQYF.

The V and J genes are TRBV28 and TRBJ2-6; TRBD1 agrees at 7 bases. The CDR3 consists of 20 residues. Germline V lookup: CDR1 MDHEN, CDR2 SYDVKM. The ends lost 5 bases at V and 0 bases at J; junction bases unmatched: 16. The CDR3: CASSPISGTALISGANVLTF. The CDR3 DNA reads TGTGCCAGCAGTCCAATATCCGGGACAGCACTCATCTCTGGGGCCAACGTCCTGACTTTC. The full variable domain, its missing parts supplied by reference TRBV28 and TRBJ2-6, is DVKVTQSSRYLVKRTGEKVFLECVQDMDHENMFWYRQDPGLGLRLIYFSYDVKMKEKGDIPEGYSVSREKKERFSLILESASTNQTSMYLCASSPISGTALISGANVLTFGAGSRLTVL.

This rearrangement joins TRBV5-4 to TRBJ1-2; possible D gene TRBD1, 6 bases. This CDR3 spans 12 amino acids. V lost 4 bases to trimming and J lost 6 bases, with 10 bases between them. Germline CDR1 is SGHNT and CDR2 is YYREEE (reference sequence). This chain's CDR3 is CASSDAGDGYTF. The CDR3 nucleotides are TGTGCCAGCAGCGATGCAGGGGATGGCTACACCTTC.

J is TRBJ1-2 and V is TRBV5-6; 8 bases map to TRBD1. Germline V gives CDR1 SGHDT, CDR2 YYEEEE. Trimming took 3 bases from V and 3 from J; bases not matched to a gene: 7. This CDR3 is built from 15 residues. DNA for the CDR3: TGTGCCAGCAGCTCGGACAGGGAGTTGGACTATGGCTACACCTTC. Its protein is CASSSDRELDYGYTF.

The CDR3 DNA follows: TGTGCCAGCAGCGTGGATCGGGGGGCAACAGATACGCAGTATTTT. Amino acids: CASSVDRGATDTQYF. V and J are TRBV9 and TRBJ2-3, with D tentatively TRBD2 (7 bases). CDR1 SGDLS and CDR2 YYNGEE come from the germline V gene. CDR3 length: 15 residues. V shed 2 bases and J shed 3 bases, with 13 bases lying between them. Full variable domain (rest looked up from reference TRBV9 and TRBJ2-3): DSGVTQTPKHLITATGQRVTLRCSPRSGDLSVYWYQQSLDQGLQFLIQYYNGEERAKGNILERFSAQQFPDLHSELNLSSLELGDSALYFCASSVDRGATDTQYFGPGTRLTVL.

V gene TRBV5-1 combines with J gene TRBJ2-3; the match to TRBD2 covers 12 bases. The V gene end was trimmed by 4 bases and the J gene end by 6 bases; junction bases not matched to a gene: 9. This CDR3 comprises 16 residues. Germline CDR1 is SGHRS and CDR2 is YFSETQ. The CDR3 DNA reads as TGCGCCAGCAGCCCCACGCTAGCGGGGGGGCCGGATACGCAGTATTTT. Translated, it gives CASSPTLAGGPDTQYF.

The rearrangement joins TRBV30 to TRBJ1-5; TRBD1 might be the D (5 bases). Germline lookup yields CDR1 GTSNPN and CDR2 SVGIG (reference sequence). V shed 4 bases and J shed 2 bases, with 15 bases lying between them. The CDR3 runs to 15 residues. The CDR3 loop reads CAWKVGGSGNQPQHF. CDR3 bases: TGTGCCTGGAAAGTCGGGGGATCGGGCAATCAGCCCCAGCATTTT.